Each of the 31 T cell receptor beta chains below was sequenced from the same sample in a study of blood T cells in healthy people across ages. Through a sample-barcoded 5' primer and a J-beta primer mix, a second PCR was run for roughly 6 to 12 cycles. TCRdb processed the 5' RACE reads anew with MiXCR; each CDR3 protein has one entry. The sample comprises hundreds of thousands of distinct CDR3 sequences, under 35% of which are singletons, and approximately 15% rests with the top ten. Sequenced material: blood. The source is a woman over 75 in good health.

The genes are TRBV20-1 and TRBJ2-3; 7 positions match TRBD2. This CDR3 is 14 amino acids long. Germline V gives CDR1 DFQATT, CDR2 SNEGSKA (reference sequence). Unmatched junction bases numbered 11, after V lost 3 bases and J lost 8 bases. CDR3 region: CSASASGARGTQYF. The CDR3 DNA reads TGCAGTGCTAGCGCCAGCGGGGCGCGGGGTACGCAGTATTTT.

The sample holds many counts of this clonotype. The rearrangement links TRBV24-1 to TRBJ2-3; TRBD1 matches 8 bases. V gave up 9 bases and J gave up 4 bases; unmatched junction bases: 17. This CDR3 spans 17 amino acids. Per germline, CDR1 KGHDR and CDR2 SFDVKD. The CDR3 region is CATAENWGQVGSDTQYF. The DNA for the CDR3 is TGTGCCACCGCGGAGAACTGGGGACAGGTGGGGTCAGATACGCAGTATTTT.

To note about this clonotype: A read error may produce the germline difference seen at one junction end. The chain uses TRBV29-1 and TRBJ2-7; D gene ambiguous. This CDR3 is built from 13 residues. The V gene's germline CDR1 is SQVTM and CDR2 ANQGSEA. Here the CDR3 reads CSVEGREGAEQYF. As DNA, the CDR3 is TGCAGTGTTGAAGGGCGCGAAGGCGCCGAGCAGTACTTC.

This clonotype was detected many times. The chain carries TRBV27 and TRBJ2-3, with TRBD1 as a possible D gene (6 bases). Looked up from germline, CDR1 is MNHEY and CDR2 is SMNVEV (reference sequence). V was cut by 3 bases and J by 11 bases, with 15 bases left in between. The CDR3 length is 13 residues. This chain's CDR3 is CASSFRYRVQQYF. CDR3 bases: TGTGCCAGCAGTTTTCGATACAGGGTCCAGCAGTATTTT.

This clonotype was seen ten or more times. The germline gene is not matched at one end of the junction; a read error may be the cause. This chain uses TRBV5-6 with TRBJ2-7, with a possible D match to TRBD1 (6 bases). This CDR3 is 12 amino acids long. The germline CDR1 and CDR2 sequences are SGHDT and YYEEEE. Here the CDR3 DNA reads TGCGCCAGCAGCAGGGGATCCTACGAGCAGTACTTC. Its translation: CASSRGSYEQYF.

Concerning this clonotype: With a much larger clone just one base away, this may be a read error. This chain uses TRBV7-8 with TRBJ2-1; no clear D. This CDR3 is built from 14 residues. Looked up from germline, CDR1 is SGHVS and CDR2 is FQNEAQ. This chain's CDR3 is CASSLGDPYNERFF. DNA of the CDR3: TGTGCCAGCAGCTTAGGTGATCCCTACAATGAGCGGTTCTTC.

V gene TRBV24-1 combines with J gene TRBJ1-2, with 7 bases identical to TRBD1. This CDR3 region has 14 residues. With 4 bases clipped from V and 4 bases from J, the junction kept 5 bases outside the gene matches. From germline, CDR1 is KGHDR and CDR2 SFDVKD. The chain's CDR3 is CATSESRGSYGYTF. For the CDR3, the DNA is TGTGCCACCAGTGAATCCAGGGGGTCCTATGGCTACACCTTC.

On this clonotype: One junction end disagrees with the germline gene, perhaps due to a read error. The CDR3 DNA sequence: TGTGCCAGCAGCTTGGACAGGGGGCGCAACTATGACTACACCTTC. This gives the protein CASSLDRGRNYDYTF. The chain links TRBV7-2 to TRBJ1-2; 11 bases map to TRBD1. The V gene's germline CDR1 is SGHTA and CDR2 FQGNSA. The CDR3 spans 15 residues. Filled out from reference TRBV7-2 and TRBJ1-2, the complete variable domain reads GAGVSQSPSNKVTEKGKDVELRCDPISGHTALYWYRQSLGQGLEFLIYFQGNSAPDKSGLPSDRFSAERTGGSVSTLTIQRTQQEDSAVYLCASSLDRGRNYDYTFGSGTRLTVV.

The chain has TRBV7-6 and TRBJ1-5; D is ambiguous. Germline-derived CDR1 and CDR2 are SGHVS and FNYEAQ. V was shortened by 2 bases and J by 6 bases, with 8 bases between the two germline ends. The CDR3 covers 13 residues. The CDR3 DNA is TGTGCCAGCAGCTTACGGGCAGGTCAGCCCCAGCATTTT. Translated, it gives CASSLRAGQPQHF.

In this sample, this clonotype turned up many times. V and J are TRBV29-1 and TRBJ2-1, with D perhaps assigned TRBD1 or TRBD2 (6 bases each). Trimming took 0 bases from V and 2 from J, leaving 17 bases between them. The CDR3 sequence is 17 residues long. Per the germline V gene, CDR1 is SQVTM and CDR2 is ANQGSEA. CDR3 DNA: TGCAGCGTTGAAGATCCCAGTGTGGGGGGCGCCTACAATGAGCAGTTCTTC. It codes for CSVEDPSVGGAYNEQFF.

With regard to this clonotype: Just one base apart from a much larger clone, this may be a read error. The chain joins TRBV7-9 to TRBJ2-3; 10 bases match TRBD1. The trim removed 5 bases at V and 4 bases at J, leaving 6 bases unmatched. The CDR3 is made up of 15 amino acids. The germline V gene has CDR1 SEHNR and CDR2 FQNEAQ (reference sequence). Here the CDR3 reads CASSAWDRGSDTQYF. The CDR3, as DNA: TGTGCCAGCAGCGCATGGGACAGGGGCTCAGATACGCAGTATTTT.

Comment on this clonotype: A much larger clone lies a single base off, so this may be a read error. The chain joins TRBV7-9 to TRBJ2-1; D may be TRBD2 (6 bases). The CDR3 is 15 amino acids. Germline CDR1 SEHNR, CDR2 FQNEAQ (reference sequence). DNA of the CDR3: TGTGCCAGCAGCCCTTCGGGACTCTCCAACAATGAGCAGTTCTTC. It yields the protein CASSPSGLSNNEQFF.

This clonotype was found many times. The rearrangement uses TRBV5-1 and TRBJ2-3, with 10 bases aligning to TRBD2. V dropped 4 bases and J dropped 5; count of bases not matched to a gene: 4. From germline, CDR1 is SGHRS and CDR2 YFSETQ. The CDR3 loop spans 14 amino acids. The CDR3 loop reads CASSIRTSGDTQYF. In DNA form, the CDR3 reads TGCGCCAGCAGCATCCGGACTAGCGGAGATACGCAGTATTTT.

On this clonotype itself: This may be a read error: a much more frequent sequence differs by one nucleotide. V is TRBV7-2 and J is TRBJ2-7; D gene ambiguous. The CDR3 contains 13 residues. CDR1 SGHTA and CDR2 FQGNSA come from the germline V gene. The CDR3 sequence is CAGSFGQIYEQYF. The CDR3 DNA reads TGTGCCGGCAGCTTTGGCCAGATCTACGAGCAGTACTTC.

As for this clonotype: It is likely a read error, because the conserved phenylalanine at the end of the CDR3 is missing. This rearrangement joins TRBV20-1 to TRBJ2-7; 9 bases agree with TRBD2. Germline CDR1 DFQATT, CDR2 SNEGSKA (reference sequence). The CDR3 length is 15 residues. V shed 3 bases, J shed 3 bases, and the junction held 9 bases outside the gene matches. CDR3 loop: CSASQRSGGHYEQYC. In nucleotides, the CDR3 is TGCAGTGCTAGTCAAAGAAGCGGGGGGCACTACGAGCAGTACTGC.

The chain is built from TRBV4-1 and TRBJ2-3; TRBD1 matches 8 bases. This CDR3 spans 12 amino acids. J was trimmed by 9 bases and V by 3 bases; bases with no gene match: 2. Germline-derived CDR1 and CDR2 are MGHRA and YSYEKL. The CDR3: CASSQRQGTQYF. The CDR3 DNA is TGCGCCAGCAGCCAGCGACAGGGGACGCAGTATTTT.

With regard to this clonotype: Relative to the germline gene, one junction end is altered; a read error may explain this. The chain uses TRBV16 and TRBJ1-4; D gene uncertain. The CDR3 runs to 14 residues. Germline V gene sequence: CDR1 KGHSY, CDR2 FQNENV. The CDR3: CSSSQSNAREKLFF. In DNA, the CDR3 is TGTTCCAGCAGCCAATCAAACGCGAGGGAAAAACTGTTTTTT.

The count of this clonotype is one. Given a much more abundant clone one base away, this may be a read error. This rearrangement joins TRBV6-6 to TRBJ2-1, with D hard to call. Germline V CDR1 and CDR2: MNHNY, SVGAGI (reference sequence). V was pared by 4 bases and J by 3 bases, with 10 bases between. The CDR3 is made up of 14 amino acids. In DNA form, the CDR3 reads TGTGCCAGCAGTTTCAGAGCCGGCTACAATGAGCAGTTCTTC. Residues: CASSFRAGYNEQFF.

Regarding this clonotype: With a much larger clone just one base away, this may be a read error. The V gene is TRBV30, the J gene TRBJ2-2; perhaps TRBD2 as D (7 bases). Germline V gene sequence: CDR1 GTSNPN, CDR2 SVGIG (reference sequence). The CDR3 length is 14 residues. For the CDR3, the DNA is TGTGCCTGGGCCGGGGGGCTGAACACCGGGGAGCGGTTTTTT. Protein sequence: CAWAGGLNTGERFF.

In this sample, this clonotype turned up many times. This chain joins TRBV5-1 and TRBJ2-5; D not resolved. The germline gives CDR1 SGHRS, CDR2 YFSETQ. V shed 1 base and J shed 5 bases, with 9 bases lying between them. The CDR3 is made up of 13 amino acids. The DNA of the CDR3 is TGCGCCAGCAGCTTGTTTTTAGTGGAGACCCAGTACTTC. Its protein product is CASSLFLVETQYF.

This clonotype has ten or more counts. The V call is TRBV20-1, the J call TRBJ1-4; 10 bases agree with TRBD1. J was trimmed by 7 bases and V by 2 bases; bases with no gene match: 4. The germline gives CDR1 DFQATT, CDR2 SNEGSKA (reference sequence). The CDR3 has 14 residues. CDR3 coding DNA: TGCAGTGCTAGACCGGGACAGGGGAGTGAAAAACTGTTTTTT. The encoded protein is CSARPGQGSEKLFF.

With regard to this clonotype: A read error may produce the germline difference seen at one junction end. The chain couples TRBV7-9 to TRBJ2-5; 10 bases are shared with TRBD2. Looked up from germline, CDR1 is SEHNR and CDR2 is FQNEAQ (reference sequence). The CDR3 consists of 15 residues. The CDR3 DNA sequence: TGTACCAGCAGCTTTTTTAGCGGGGGGTACAATGAGCAGTACTTC. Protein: CTSSFFSGGYNEQYF.

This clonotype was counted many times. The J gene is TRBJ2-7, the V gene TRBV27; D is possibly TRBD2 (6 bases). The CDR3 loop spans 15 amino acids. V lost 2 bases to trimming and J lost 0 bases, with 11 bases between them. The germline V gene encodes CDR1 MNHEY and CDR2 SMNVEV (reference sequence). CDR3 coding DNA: TGTGCCAGCAGTTTAACTCCGGGACTCTCCTACGAGCAGTACTTC. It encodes CASSLTPGLSYEQYF.

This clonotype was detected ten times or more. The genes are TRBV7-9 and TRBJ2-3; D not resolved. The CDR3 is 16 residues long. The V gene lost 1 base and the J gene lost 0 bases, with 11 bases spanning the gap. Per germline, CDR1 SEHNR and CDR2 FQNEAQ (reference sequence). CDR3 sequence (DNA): TGTGCCAGCAGCTTAGTTGGCGGCTCTAGCACAGATACGCAGTATTTT. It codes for CASSLVGGSSTDTQYF.

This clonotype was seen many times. Here the CDR3 reads CASSLDAGNSPLHF. In DNA form, the CDR3 reads TGTGCCAGCAGCTTAGACGCAGGGAATTCACCCCTCCACTTT. This chain joins TRBV7-9 and TRBJ1-6, with D maybe TRBD1 (5 bases). The length of the CDR3 is 14 residues. Trimming pared 1 base from V and 7 bases from J, leaving 8 bases between. The germline V gene has CDR1 SEHNR and CDR2 FQNEAQ (reference sequence). The full variable domain, in which reference TRBV7-9 and TRBJ1-6 provide the parts outside the CDR3, is DTGVSQNPRHKITKRGQNVTFRCDPISEHNRLYWYRQTLGQGPEFLTYFQNEAQLEKSRLLSDRFSAERPKGSFSTLEIQRTEQGDSAMYLCASSLDAGNSPLHFGNGTRLTVT.

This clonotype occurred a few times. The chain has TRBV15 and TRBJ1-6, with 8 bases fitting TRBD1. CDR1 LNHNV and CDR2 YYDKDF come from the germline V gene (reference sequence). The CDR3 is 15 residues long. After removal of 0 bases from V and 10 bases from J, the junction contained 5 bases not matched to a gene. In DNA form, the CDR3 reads TGTGCCACCAGCAGAGATCGAGACAGGGGATCACCCCTCCACTTT. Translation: CATSRDRDRGSPLHF.

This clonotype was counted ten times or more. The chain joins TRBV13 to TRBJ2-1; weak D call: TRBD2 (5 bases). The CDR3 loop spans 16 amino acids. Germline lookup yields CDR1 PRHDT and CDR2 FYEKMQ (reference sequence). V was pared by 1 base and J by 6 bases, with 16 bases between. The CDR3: CASSLESRRSLNEQFF. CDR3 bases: TGTGCCAGCAGCTTAGAATCCAGGAGGTCCCTCAATGAGCAGTTCTTC.

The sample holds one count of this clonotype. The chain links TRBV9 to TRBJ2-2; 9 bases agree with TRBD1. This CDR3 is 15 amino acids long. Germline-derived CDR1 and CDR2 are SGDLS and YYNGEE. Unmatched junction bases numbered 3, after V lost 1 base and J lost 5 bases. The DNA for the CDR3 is TGTGCCAGCAGCGTATACGGACAGGGGACCGGGGAGCTGTTTTTT. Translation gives CASSVYGQGTGELFF. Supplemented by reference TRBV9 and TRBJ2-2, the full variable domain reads DSGVTQTPKHLITATGQRVTLRCSPRSGDLSVYWYQQSLDQGLQFLIQYYNGEERAKGNILERFSAQQFPDLHSELNLSSLELGDSALYFCASSVYGQGTGELFFGEGSRLTVL.

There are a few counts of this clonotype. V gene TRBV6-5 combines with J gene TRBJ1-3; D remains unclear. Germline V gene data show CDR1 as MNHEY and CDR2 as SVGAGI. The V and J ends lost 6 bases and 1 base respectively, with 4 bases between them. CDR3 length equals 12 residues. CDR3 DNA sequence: TGTGCCAGCAGGGCTTCTGGAAACACCATATATTTT. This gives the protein CASRASGNTIYF.

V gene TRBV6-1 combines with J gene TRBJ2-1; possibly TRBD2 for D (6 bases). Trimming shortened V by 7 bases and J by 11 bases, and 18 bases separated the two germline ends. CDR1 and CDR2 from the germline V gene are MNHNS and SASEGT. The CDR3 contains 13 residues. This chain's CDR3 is CASTLTWGTQQFF. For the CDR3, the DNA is TGTGCCAGCACCCTCACCTGGGGGACTCAGCAGTTCTTC.

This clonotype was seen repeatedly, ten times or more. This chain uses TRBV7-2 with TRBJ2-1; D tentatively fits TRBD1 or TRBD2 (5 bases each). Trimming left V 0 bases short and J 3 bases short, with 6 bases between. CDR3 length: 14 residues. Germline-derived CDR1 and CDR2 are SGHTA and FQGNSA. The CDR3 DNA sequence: TGTGCCAGCAGCTTAGCGAGGGGCTACAATGAGCAGTTCTTC. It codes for CASSLARGYNEQFF. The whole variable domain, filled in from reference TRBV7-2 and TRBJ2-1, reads GAGVSQSPSNKVTEKGKDVELRCDPISGHTALYWYRQSLGQGLEFLIYFQGNSAPDKSGLPSDRFSAERTGGSVSTLTIQRTQQEDSAVYLCASSLARGYNEQFFGPGTRLTVL.